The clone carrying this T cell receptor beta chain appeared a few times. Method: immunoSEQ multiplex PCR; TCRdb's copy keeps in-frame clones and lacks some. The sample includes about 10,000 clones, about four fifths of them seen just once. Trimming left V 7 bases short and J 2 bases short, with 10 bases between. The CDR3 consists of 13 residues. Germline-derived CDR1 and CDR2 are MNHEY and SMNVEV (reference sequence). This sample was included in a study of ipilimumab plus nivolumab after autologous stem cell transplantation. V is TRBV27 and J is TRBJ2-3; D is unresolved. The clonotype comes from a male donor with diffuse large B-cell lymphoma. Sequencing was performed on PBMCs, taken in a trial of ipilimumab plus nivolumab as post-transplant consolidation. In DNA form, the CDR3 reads TGTGCCAGCACCCAGACTTACACAGATACGCAGTATTTT. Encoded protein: CASTQTYTDTQYF.